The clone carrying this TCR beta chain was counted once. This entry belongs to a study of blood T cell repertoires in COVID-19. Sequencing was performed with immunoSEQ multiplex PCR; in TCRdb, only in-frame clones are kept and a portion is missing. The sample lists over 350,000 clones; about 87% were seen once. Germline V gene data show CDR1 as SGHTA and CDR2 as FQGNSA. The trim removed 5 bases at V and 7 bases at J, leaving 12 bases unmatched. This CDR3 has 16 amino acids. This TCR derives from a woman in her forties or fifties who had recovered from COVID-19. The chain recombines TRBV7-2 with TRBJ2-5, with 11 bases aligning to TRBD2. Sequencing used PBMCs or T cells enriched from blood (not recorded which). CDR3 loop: CASSQNPGLAAGTQYF. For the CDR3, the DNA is TGTGCCAGCAGCCAAAACCCGGGACTAGCGGCAGGGACCCAGTACTTC. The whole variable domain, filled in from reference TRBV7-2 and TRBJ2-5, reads GAGVSQSPSNKVTEKGKDVELRCDPISGHTALYWYRQSLGQGLEFLIYFQGNSAPDKSGLPSDRFSAERTGGSVSTLTIQRTQQEDSAVYLCASSQNPGLAAGTQYFGPGTRLLVL.